These 20 T cell receptor beta chains were sequenced from one sample in a study of blood T cells in healthy people across ages. A J-beta primer mix and a sample-barcoded 5' primer were used in a second PCR of roughly 6 to 12 cycles. TCRdb re-called the 5' RACE reads with MiXCR, one entry per CDR3 protein. The data show 540,000 or so distinct CDR3 sequences, 25% to 30% seen once. Sequenced sample: blood. The receptor source for this set is a woman in her 70s in good health.

The CDR3 here is CASSYGFVTAYEQYF. The CDR3 DNA reads TGTGCCAGCAGTTACGGATTTGTAACAGCCTACGAGCAGTACTTC. The chain combines TRBV6-5 with TRBJ2-7; D uncertain. This CDR3 has 15 amino acids. Trimming took off 2 bases at V and 2 bases at J, with 13 bases between the two ends. Germline V gene sequence: CDR1 MNHEY, CDR2 SVGAGI.

This clonotype was seen many times. V usage is TRBV10-3 and J usage is TRBJ2-7; D remains unclear. Germline V gene sequence: CDR1 ENHRY, CDR2 SYGVKD. The CDR3 totals 13 residues. Trimming cost V 3 bases and J 4 bases, with 10 bases left between them. DNA for the CDR3: TGTGCCATCAGTGAAACACCCCAATACGAGCAGTACTTC. Its protein product is CAISETPQYEQYF.

The chain recombines TRBV20-1 with TRBJ2-4, with D possibly matching TRBD2 (6 bases). Between the trimmed V and J ends, which lost 6 bases and 2 bases, there was a span of 17 bases. Per the germline V gene, CDR1 is DFQATT and CDR2 is SNEGSKA (reference sequence). The CDR3 covers 15 residues. This CDR3 is CSAKTGGVTKNIQYF. The CDR3, as DNA: TGCAGTGCCAAAACCGGAGGGGTGACCAAAAACATTCAGTACTTC.

Only a few counts were recorded for this clonotype. The chain uses TRBV5-1 and TRBJ2-7, with D unclear. Germline V lookup: CDR1 SGHRS, CDR2 YFSETQ. V lost 0 bases to trimming and J lost 6 bases, with 16 bases between them. The CDR3 length is 15 residues. The CDR3 region has the DNA TGCGCCAGCAGCTTGGCCGGCATCCAGTCCAGCGAGCAGTACTTC. Protein product: CASSLAGIQSSEQYF.

This clonotype came up many times. This chain links TRBV12-3 or TRBV12-4 with TRBJ2-6; 7 bases match TRBD1. The CDR3 consists of 18 residues. V gave up 2 bases and J gave up 1 base; unmatched junction bases: 8. The CDR3 is CASSLMGGRGSGANVLTF. CDR3 sequence (DNA): TGTGCCAGCAGTTTAATGGGCGGCAGGGGGTCTGGGGCCAACGTCCTGACTTTC.

V gene TRBV7-2 combines with J gene TRBJ2-4; 7 bases map to TRBD1. V shed 6 bases and J 9 bases; nucleotides not matched to a gene: 14. CDR3 size: 15 residues. CDR1 and CDR2 from the germline V gene are SGHTA and FQGNSA. DNA of the CDR3: TGTGCCAGCAGTCCTCAACAGGGGTATAGGGGCATTCAGTACTTC. Translated, it gives CASSPQQGYRGIQYF.

The rearrangement joins TRBV4-1 to TRBJ2-3; D unresolved. Germline CDR1 is MGHRA and CDR2 is YSYEKL. The CDR3 runs 16 residues. Trimming pared 1 base from V and 0 bases from J, leaving 11 bases between. As DNA, the CDR3 is TGCGCCAGCAGCCAAGGCCTAGAAGATAGCACAGATACGCAGTATTTT. It encodes CASSQGLEDSTDTQYF.

The genes are TRBV7-9 and TRBJ1-1; D is undetermined. V was cut by 9 bases and J by 1 base, with 15 bases left in between. The CDR3 spans 14 residues. Germline CDR1 and CDR2: SEHNR and FQNEAQ (reference sequence). Here the CDR3 reads CASLLYTSNTEAFF. The CDR3 DNA follows: TGTGCCAGTCTCCTTTACACATCGAACACTGAAGCTTTCTTT.

V gene TRBV12-5 combines with J gene TRBJ2-5; 10 bases fit TRBD1. The J call could be wrong; TRBJ2-1 is a better fit for the DNA end. CDR1 and CDR2 (germline): LGHNT, FRNRAP. The CDR3 contains 15 residues. The CDR3: CASGQGQGLGNEQFF. The CDR3, as DNA: TGTGCTAGTGGTCAGGGACAGGGGCTGGGGAATGAGCAGTTCTTC.

J is TRBJ1-2 and V is TRBV20-1, with D perhaps matching TRBD1 (5 bases). V was pared by 0 bases and J by 4 bases, with 12 bases between. Germline values: CDR1 DFQATT, CDR2 SNEGSKA (reference sequence). The CDR3 spans 14 residues. The CDR3 bases are TGCAGTGCTAGAGACGCAGGGACCCTCTATGGCTACACCTTC. Translating it yields CSARDAGTLYGYTF.

The chain has TRBV4-3 and TRBJ1-2, with D perhaps TRBD1 (5 bases). Germline V gene sequence: CDR1 LGHNA, CDR2 YSLEER. The CDR3 covers 13 residues. Trimming stripped 6 bases from V and 2 bases from J, with 10 bases between. In DNA form, the CDR3 reads TGCGCCAGCAGTGGCAGGGCGAACTATGGCTACACCTTC. It specifies CASSGRANYGYTF.

This clonotype was seen more than once but under ten times. The chain carries TRBV20-1 and TRBJ1-5, with D uncertain. Trimming stripped 1 base from V and 0 bases from J, with 4 bases between. The CDR3 is 13 residues long. The germline V gene has CDR1 DFQATT and CDR2 SNEGSKA (reference sequence). CDR3 residues: CSARVDSNQPQHF. The DNA of the CDR3 is TGCAGTGCTAGAGTTGATAGCAATCAGCCCCAGCATTTT.

The sample holds a few counts of this clonotype. This chain connects TRBV12-3 or TRBV12-4 to TRBJ2-1, with unresolved D. Trimming shortened V by 7 bases and J by 5 bases, and 24 bases separated the two germline ends. The CDR3 is made up of 17 amino acids. CDR3 amino acids: CASKTTLGWQEHNEQFF. As DNA, the CDR3 is TGTGCCAGCAAAACCACATTGGGGTGGCAGGAACACAATGAGCAGTTCTTC.

The gene calls are TRBV7-2 and TRBJ1-2; D is unresolved. Germline values: CDR1 SGHTA, CDR2 FQGNSA. CDR3 length: 12 amino acids. V gave up 5 bases and J gave up 6 bases, with 10 bases separating them. This chain's CDR3 is CASSISRHGYTF. The CDR3 DNA is TGTGCCAGCAGCATATCTAGACATGGCTACACCTTC.

This chain connects TRBV18 to TRBJ2-1; perhaps TRBD1 as D (5 bases). The V gene lost 0 bases and the J gene lost 4 bases, with 22 bases spanning the gap. Per the germline V gene, CDR1 is KGHSH and CDR2 is LQKENI. The CDR3 is 19 amino acids. The DNA of the CDR3 is TGTGCCAGCTCACCACCTAGGGGTCATTTGTCCACGTCGTACAATGAGCAGTTCTTC. Protein: CASSPPRGHLSTSYNEQFF.

V gene TRBV20-1 combines with J gene TRBJ1-2; 8 bases map to TRBD1. The CDR3 has 16 residues. Looked up from germline, CDR1 is DFQATT and CDR2 is SNEGSKA (reference sequence). Trimming took 4 bases from V and 4 from J; bases not matched to a gene: 14. CDR3 residues: CSAKVQGAIMGYGYTF. The CDR3 DNA reads TGCAGTGCTAAGGTTCAGGGGGCGATAATGGGCTATGGCTACACCTTC.

This clonotype showed up just a few times. The chain recombines TRBV7-9 with TRBJ2-2; 8 bases fit TRBD1. The germline gives CDR1 SEHNR, CDR2 FQNEAQ (reference sequence). The CDR3 runs to 15 residues. V trimming: 1 base; J trimming: 3 bases; junction bases outside the gene matches: 1. The CDR3 reads CASSLDRGYTGELFF. The CDR3 DNA is TGTGCCAGCAGCTTAGACAGGGGGTACACCGGGGAGCTGTTTTTT.

This chain links TRBV2 with TRBJ1-2; 8 bases match TRBD1. In germline, CDR1 is SNHLY, CDR2 FYNNEI. The V segment lost 2 bases and the J segment 5 bases; nucleotides outside the gene matches: 4. There are 14 residues in the CDR3. Written as DNA, the CDR3 is TGTGCCAGCAGTGAACAGGGGGCGACATATGGCTACACCTTC. It encodes CASSEQGATYGYTF.

This clonotype showed up just a few times. The chain combines TRBV4-3 with TRBJ1-6, with no clear D. Between the trimmed V and J ends, which lost 1 base and 11 bases, there was a span of 9 bases. CDR1 and CDR2 (germline): LGHNA, YSLEER. The CDR3 runs 13 residues. The CDR3 region has the DNA TGCGCCAGCAGCCAAGGTAGCCGGGCACCCCTCCACTTT. Residues: CASSQGSRAPLHF.

V usage is TRBV9 and J usage is TRBJ1-3; weak D call: TRBD1 (6 bases). Trimming cost V 3 bases and J 0 bases, with 16 bases left between them. This CDR3 comprises 17 residues. Germline loops: CDR1 SGDLS, CDR2 YYNGEE. The CDR3: CASSAGLQGFSGNTIYF. CDR3 DNA: TGTGCCAGCAGCGCCGGCCTACAGGGTTTCTCTGGAAACACCATATATTTT.